This TCR beta chain was observed in a study of graft-versus-host responses after intestinal transplantation (dated by TCRdb to the early 2020s). Some background on the complete study: The transplants that recipients got were multivisceral, liver-intestinal, or isolated intestinal. Of the roughly 25 intestinal transplant recipients enrolled in the cohort, one of whom was a retransplant, a few patients without pretransplant specimens were excluded. Instead of going to the commercial service, samples from a few later patients were sequenced in-house on an Illumina MiSeq and processed with MiXCR. Graft-versus-host and host-versus-graft alloreactive T cell clones were tracked in the graft, circulation and bone marrow after intestinal transplantation using bulk TCR-beta CDR3 sequencing. Every recipient was given anti-thymocyte globulin induction, then maintenance tacrolimus and steroids for approximately 3 years. Alloreactive clones were identified by sequencing pre-transplant mixed lymphocyte reaction products and comparing them with unstimulated pre-transplant donor and recipient T cells. A peak of at least 4% donor T cells among recipient peripheral blood mononuclear cells was the definition used for donor T cell macrochimerism.

The CDR3 goes from the cysteine to the phenylalanine over 16 residues. The CDR3 DNA has 48 bases and is translated from base 1. The germline V gene (reference sequence) supplies CDR1 MNHNY and CDR2 SVGAGI. Unmatched junction bases come to 4, with V trimmed by 2 bases and J by 4 bases. Remarks on this clone: Its recognized antigen is unknown. Per-base qualities were not stored, and no clone one base away is much larger.

Library generation was performed with the immunoSEQ multiplex PCR assay. For most patients, genomic DNA was isolated with the Qiagen DNeasy Blood and Tissue Kit and sent frozen to Adaptive Biotechnologies for TCR sequencing. High-throughput TCR-beta CDR3 sequencing of genomic DNA from most patients was performed by Adaptive Biotechnologies. Per the source publication's procedure: TCR sequencing data for some 17 patients were retrieved from Adaptive's ImmunoSEQ software; three other patients were processed with MiXCR and VDJtools. CD4 versus CD8 sorting errors were corrected by removing sequences found in both subsets at a frequency ratio below 5:1. Because the origin of CDR3 nucleotide sequences shared between donor and recipient could not be assigned, those sequences were removed. To be classed as alloreactive, a clone needed at least 2-fold expansion over unstimulated cells and a minimum CFSE-low frequency of 0.002% (template counts) or 0.001% (read counts). A clone was considered mappable if detected in the sequenced pre-transplant spleen, lymph node, or MLR CFSE-low populations of the donor or recipient. Cumulative frequency of alloreactive clones was calculated as a percentage of all sequences weighted by copy number. Imported from immuneACCESS, the table was reduced by TCRdb to in-frame sequences with V and J called. These copies leave out some clones; in studies compared against another copy, an unresolved V gene accounts for under half, and the cause of the remainder is not known. V, J and clone size are those of that table, while D and trimming were read from the DNA. The sample includes under 150,000 clones, with 90% to 95% observed a single time. The ten largest make up around 0.16% of the sample.

The sample's time point label, in plain terms: cells obtained before transplantation from donor or recipient. CD3+CD4+ and CD3+CD8+ populations were FACS-sorted from unstimulated pre-transplant donor and recipient cells taken from spleen or lymph nodes. The research as a whole found: GvH clones were found in recipient bone marrow, and some of the GvH clones appeared earlier in ileal mucosa or blood, which is consistent with an intestinal mucosal origin. In the allografts of patients with donor T cell macrochimerism, GvH to HvG T cell clonal ratios were high. Conclusions were limited by the relatively low number and heterogeneity of intestinal transplant patients. Peak levels of circulating GvH clones were associated with declines in HvG clones early after transplant.

The source was unstimulated CD4+ T cells sorted from spleen or lymph node cells, collected before intestinal transplant. This clonotype was sampled from a human donor who received an intestinal transplant. The V gene is TRBV6-6 and the J gene is TRBJ1-3; 11 central bases correspond to TRBD1. The nucleotide sequence reads as follows: TGTGCCAGCAGTTACGGACAGGGGGCGCAAGGAAACACCATATATTTT. Protein translation: CASSYGQGAQGNTIYF.